Sequencing of this TCR beta chain was carried out in a study of Tregs in tolerant kidney transplant recipients. Study overall: A roughly three-day belatacept mixed lymphocyte reaction, sometimes plus 5-day graft donor restimulation, preceded CD4+CD25+CD127- sorting.

Regarding this clone: Its antigen is not known.

Profiled with immunoSEQ multiplex PCR; TCRdb holds only in-frame clones, not every one. The sample has 15,000 to 20,000 clones, about two thirds seen once. CDR1 and CDR2 from the germline V gene are SGHRS and YFSETQ. The CDR3 consists of 14 residues. Trimming stripped 1 base from V and 7 bases from J, with 11 bases between. General study results and limits: The most relevant donor-specific Treg TCRbeta repertoire apparently came from expansion with activated donor B cells.

The TCR was taken from a human donor in good health. V is TRBV5-1 and J is TRBJ1-4, with D uncertain. The sample taken for sequencing was Tregs from blood cultured with allogeneic cells. This CDR3 reads CASSLRSVSEKLFF. CDR3 in DNA: TGCGCCAGCAGCTTGCGGTCAGTTTCTGAAAAACTGTTTTTT.